This TCR beta chain was observed in a study of T cell responses to AZD1222 COVID-19 vaccine. Using immunoSEQ multiplex PCR, the repertoire was profiled, and TCRdb retains in-frame clones only, with some absent. The table has some 150,000 clones, about 93% seen once. Overall study findings and caveats: Dominant at 160-218 and 743-854, vaccine-associated CD4 TCRs also spanned spike. Most donors were white British and more were female, and clonal diversity was possibly underestimated.

As for this clone: What it binds is unknown.

Germline V CDR1 and CDR2: SGHVS, FNYEAQ. There are 17 residues in the CDR3. V was clipped by 5 bases and J by 0 bases; unmatched bases: 9. Sequencing used peripheral blood, obtained 28 days after the second AZD1222 dose. V and J are TRBV7-6 and TRBJ2-7, with 11 bases that match TRBD2. The receptor was derived from an adult who received the AZD1222 COVID-19 vaccine. The CDR3 region has the DNA TGTGCCAGCAGCCCAACCTTAGCGGGAGGGATCTCCTACGAGCAGTACTTC. Residues: CASSPTLAGGISYEQYF.